This T cell receptor beta chain was identified during a study of cytomegalovirus exposure and HLA in healthy donors. Germline assignment: CDR1 SNHLY and CDR2 FYNNEI. The CDR3 spans 15 residues. With 4 bases clipped from V and 1 base from J, the junction kept 1 base outside the gene matches. Remarks on this clone: No antigen is known for it.

Findings and limits, study-wide: Reports indicated that the classifier achieved high specificity and sensitivity in diagnosing cytomegalovirus status. The authors reported that TCR beta sequences could predict HLA-A and HLA-B alleles. These predictions were accurate for most subjects in the first cohort. Later genetic work tied a missense DCLRE1C variant to beta-chain V and J trimming.

PCR used 60 Vbeta primers and 13 Jbeta primers. The repertoire was sequenced with immunoSEQ multiplex PCR; TCRdb's copy has only in-frame clones and lacks some. The table has 85,000 to 100,000 clones, roughly 71% seen once. Sequencing input: PBMCs. The source is a woman in her 40s in good health and CMV-seronegative. This chain joins TRBV2 and TRBJ2-6; 7 nucleotides agree with TRBD1. CDR3 nucleotides: TGTGCCAGCAGTGGGGGACAGTCTGGGGCCAACGTCCTGACTTTC. It is translated as CASSGGQSGANVLTF. Filled out from reference TRBV2 and TRBJ2-6, the complete variable domain reads EPEVTQTPSHQVTQMGQEVILRCVPISNHLYFYWYRQILGQKVEFLVSFYNNEISEKSEIFDDQFSVERPDGSNFTLKIRSTKLEDSAMYFCASSGGQSGANVLTFGAGSRLTVL.